The 23 T cell receptor beta chains below all came from one sample that was sequenced in a study of T cell repertoires in cytomegalovirus infection. TCRdb reprocessed the reads via MiXCR and lists one record per CDR3 protein. The data show approximately 310,000 distinct CDR3 sequences, roughly 25% seen once. Antigen specificity for these receptors is unknown. The input for sequencing was cultured PBMCs, taken from culture after CMV antigen stimulation. The receptors originated from a human donor in good health (CMV status not recorded). Some clones in this sample may be carry-over from other donors' samples.

This clonotype was observed many times. CDR3 nucleotides: TGTGCCAGCAGTGCCGGGACAGGGGACACCGGGGAGCTGTTTTTT. Residues: CASSAGTGDTGELFF. The V call is TRBV25-1, the J call TRBJ2-2; the match to TRBD1 covers 10 bases. In germline, CDR1 is MGHDK, CDR2 SYGVNS. V shed 4 bases, J shed 3 bases, and the junction held 2 bases outside the gene matches. The CDR3 sequence is 15 residues long.

In this sample, this clonotype turned up many times. The V call is TRBV12-3 or TRBV12-4, the J call TRBJ2-5; the match to TRBD1 covers 10 bases. The CDR3 sequence is 14 residues long. V was pared by 6 bases and J by 3 bases, with 4 bases of the junction left unmatched. The CDR3 is CASRVTGGEETQYF. CDR3 coding DNA: TGTGCCAGCAGGGTGACAGGGGGCGAAGAGACCCAGTACTTC.

This chain joins TRBV7-2 and TRBJ1-2; weak D call: TRBD1 (6 bases). V lost 4 bases to trimming and J lost 3 bases, with 15 bases between them. The length of the CDR3 is 15 residues. Germline V gene data show CDR1 as SGHTA and CDR2 as FQGNSA. CDR3 sequence reads: CASSSYTGWDYGYTF. The CDR3, as DNA: TGTGCCAGCAGCTCCTACACAGGGTGGGACTATGGCTACACCTTC.

This clonotype was counted between two and nine times. The chain carries TRBV29-1 and TRBJ1-1, with D tentatively TRBD1 (6 bases). With 5 bases removed from V and 0 bases from J, the gap between germline ends came to 19 bases. CDR1 and CDR2 (germline): SQVTM, ANQGSEA. The CDR3 is made up of 16 amino acids. CDR3 residues: CSVTDSRRGMNTEAFF. CDR3 nucleotides: TGCAGCGTTACGGACAGCCGCCGGGGAATGAACACTGAAGCTTTCTTT. Looking up the rest from reference TRBV29-1 and TRBJ1-1 gives the full variable domain: SAVISQKPSRDICQRGTSLTIQCQVDSQVTMMFWYRQQPGQSLTLIATANQGSEATYESGFVIDKFPISRPNLTFSTLTVSNMSPEDSSIYLCSVTDSRRGMNTEAFFGQGTRLTVV.

This clonotype was observed a few times. The chain employs TRBV7-2 and TRBJ2-3; a weak D match, TRBD2 (6 bases). Germline CDR1 SGHTA, CDR2 FQGNSA. The V gene lost 5 bases and the J gene lost 2 bases, with 11 bases spanning the gap. The CDR3 runs to 14 residues. The DNA for the CDR3 is TGTGCCAGCAGCCGGGGACTGCCCACAGATACGCAGTATTTT. It specifies CASSRGLPTDTQYF.

The chain has TRBV6-2 or TRBV6-3 and TRBJ2-7; 10 nucleotides line up with TRBD2. The CDR3 covers 14 residues. J was trimmed by 6 bases and V by 4 bases; bases with no gene match: 6. Per germline, CDR1 MNHEY and CDR2 SVGEGT. The CDR3 region has the DNA TGTGCCAGCAGTTCCAGCGGGAGGGAAGGCGAGCAGTACGTC. Translation gives CASSSSGREGEQYV.

This clonotype occurred many times. This rearrangement joins TRBV7-2 to TRBJ1-2; D is ambiguous. The germline V and J ends were trimmed by 1 base and 2 bases, with 14 bases remaining between them. The CDR3 spans 16 residues. CDR1 is SGHTA and CDR2 is FQGNSA in the germline V gene. The CDR3 coding sequence is TGTGCCAGCAGCTTAGTTTCGGGCCCAGGAAACTATGGCTACACCTTC. Encoded protein: CASSLVSGPGNYGYTF.

This clonotype occurred many times. The chain uses TRBV6-5 and TRBJ1-4; 8 positions match TRBD1. The CDR3 totals 16 residues. The germline gives CDR1 MNHEY, CDR2 SVGAGI. The J segment lost 2 bases and the V segment lost 5 bases, leaving 7 bases of the junction unmatched. This CDR3 is CASSRHRQGTNEKLFF. In nucleotides, the CDR3 is TGTGCCAGCAGTCGACACCGACAGGGGACTAATGAAAAACTGTTTTTT.

This clonotype has only a few counts. This chain joins TRBV12-3 or TRBV12-4 and TRBJ1-6, with TRBD1 matching 7 bases. The trim removed 2 bases at V and 6 bases at J, leaving 1 base unmatched. The CDR3 consists of 14 residues. The CDR3 region has the DNA TGTGCCAGCAGTTTATCAGGGGGTAATTCACCCCTCCACTTT. It codes for CASSLSGGNSPLHF.

The gene calls are TRBV28 and TRBJ2-1; D remains unclear. Deletions cut 5 bases from V and 9 bases from J, with 14 bases between. Germline lookup yields CDR1 MDHEN and CDR2 SYDVKM. The CDR3 loop spans 13 amino acids. In nucleotides, the CDR3 is TGTGCCAGCAGTCCCCCCAACAAGGGTGAGCAGTTCTTC. The encoded protein is CASSPPNKGEQFF. Together with reference TRBV28 and TRBJ2-1, the CDR3 gives the full variable domain: DVKVTQSSRYLVKRTGEKVFLECVQDMDHENMFWYRQDPGLGLRLIYFSYDVKMKEKGDIPEGYSVSREKKERFSLILESASTNQTSMYLCASSPPNKGEQFFGPGTRLTVL.

A few counts support this clonotype. V gene TRBV29-1 combines with J gene TRBJ2-1; D perhaps matches TRBD2 (5 bases). This CDR3 has 10 amino acids. Trimming cost V 4 bases and J 10 bases, with 8 bases left between them. Germline V gives CDR1 SQVTM, CDR2 ANQGSEA. The CDR3: CSVAPGEQFF. DNA for the CDR3: TGCAGCGTTGCACCGGGAGAGCAGTTCTTC.

Many counts were recorded for this clonotype. This chain joins TRBV7-9 and TRBJ2-1; TRBD2 is a possible D gene (6 bases). Trimming removed 1 base from V and 4 bases from J, with 23 bases in between. CDR3 length: 19 amino acids. The V gene's germline CDR1 is SEHNR and CDR2 FQNEAQ (reference sequence). CDR3: CASSLGGRWVADHYNEQFF. Written as DNA, the CDR3 is TGTGCCAGCAGCTTAGGGGGAAGGTGGGTAGCGGACCATTACAATGAGCAGTTCTTC.

The sample holds many counts of this clonotype. V gene TRBV12-3 or TRBV12-4 combines with J gene TRBJ2-1; the D is unclear. With 5 bases removed from V and 0 bases from J, the gap between germline ends came to 11 bases. This CDR3 region has 15 residues. CDR3 nucleotide sequence: TGTGCCAGCAGTCCGATTAGTGTCTCCTACAATGAGCAGTTCTTC. It is translated as CASSPISVSYNEQFF.

V is TRBV12-3 or TRBV12-4 and J is TRBJ1-5; D perhaps matches TRBD1 (5 bases). The CDR3 consists of 11 residues. Deletions cut 8 bases from V and 5 bases from J, with 7 bases between. In DNA form, the CDR3 reads TGTGCCAGCGGGGGGGATCAGCCCCAGCATTTT. The encoded protein is CASGGDQPQHF.

This clonotype was seen more than once but under ten times. This rearrangement joins TRBV12-3 or TRBV12-4 to TRBJ2-7, with TRBD2 matching 12 bases. This CDR3 spans 20 amino acids. V dropped 1 base and J dropped 9; count of bases not matched to a gene: 22. The CDR3 DNA is TGTGCCAGCAGTTTAGGGGGACTAGCGGGTTTTCCCCTGATGTCAACGAGGCAGTACGTC. Translating gives CASSLGGLAGFPLMSTRQYV.

This clonotype occurred many times. The rearrangement uses TRBV7-9 and TRBJ2-2; possible D gene TRBD1, 5 bases. Germline CDR1 reads SEHNR; CDR2 reads FQNEAQ (reference sequence). This CDR3 comprises 15 residues. The V gene lost 5 bases and the J gene lost 4 bases, with 14 bases spanning the gap. CDR3 nucleotides: TGTGCCAGCAGCCACCAGGGAAGTAGCACCGGGGAGCTGTTTTTT. Its translation is CASSHQGSSTGELFF.

The V and J genes are TRBV7-9 and TRBJ1-1; D is unclear. V was shortened by 2 bases and J by 3 bases, with 7 bases between the two germline ends. CDR3 length: 13 amino acids. Per germline, CDR1 SEHNR and CDR2 FQNEAQ (reference sequence). CDR3 amino acids: CASSLQLDTEAFF. Written as DNA, the CDR3 is TGTGCCAGCAGCTTACAGTTAGACACTGAAGCTTTCTTT.

The chain links TRBV29-1 to TRBJ2-3; the match to TRBD1 covers 7 bases. Trimming at V came to 6 bases and at J to 2 bases, leaving 11 bases not matched to a gene. This CDR3 has 15 amino acids. Per germline, CDR1 SQVTM and CDR2 ANQGSEA. The CDR3 region is CSVTFGTALTDTQYF. In DNA, the CDR3 is TGCAGCGTCACATTCGGGACAGCCCTCACAGATACGCAGTATTTT.

This clonotype was detected many times. This chain links TRBV7-2 with TRBJ2-7; no firm D call. Germline CDR1 SGHTA, CDR2 FQGNSA. V gave up 5 bases and J gave up 3 bases, with 14 bases separating them. The CDR3 spans 14 residues. This CDR3 reads CASSPREGDYEQYF. In DNA, the CDR3 is TGTGCCAGCAGCCCACGTGAAGGAGACTACGAGCAGTACTTC.

The rearrangement joins TRBV20-1 to TRBJ1-2; TRBD1 is a possible D gene (6 bases). CDR1 and CDR2 from the germline V gene are DFQATT and SNEGSKA (reference sequence). V gave up 1 base and J gave up 1 base, with 10 bases separating them. This CDR3 is 14 amino acids long. CDR3 amino acids: CSARGRGSNYGYTF. The CDR3 DNA is TGCAGTGCTAGAGGGAGGGGGAGTAACTATGGCTACACCTTC.

This clonotype was recorded many times. The chain recombines TRBV7-2 with TRBJ2-7, with TRBD2 identical over 9 bases. With 2 bases clipped from V and 2 bases from J, the junction kept 4 bases outside the gene matches. This CDR3 region has 15 residues. CDR1 and CDR2 from the germline V gene are SGHTA and FQGNSA. The CDR3 is CASSLRGGRAYEQYF. The DNA for the CDR3 is TGTGCCAGCAGCTTAAGAGGCGGGAGGGCCTACGAGCAGTACTTC.

V is TRBV24-1 and J is TRBJ2-1; D unclear. The CDR3 is made up of 12 amino acids. Germline V gene data show CDR1 as KGHDR and CDR2 as SFDVKD. The V end lost 0 bases, the J end lost 7 bases, and 3 bases lay between the germline ends. The CDR3 DNA reads as TGTGCCACCAGTGATTTGGTGAATGAGCAGTTCTTC. Protein sequence: CATSDLVNEQFF.

The gene calls are TRBV11-2 and TRBJ2-3, with D possibly matching TRBD1 (6 bases). Germline CDR1 SGHAT, CDR2 FQNNGV. Trimming stripped 3 bases from V and 6 bases from J, with 16 bases between. CDR3 length: 15 amino acids. The CDR3 DNA reads TGTGCCAGCAGCTTGGGGACCGGACAGATCGATACGCAGTATTTT. Translating it yields CASSLGTGQIDTQYF.